Reported below is one T cell receptor beta chain. Its antigen is not identified. The data stem from a study of beta chain features in type 1 diabetes. The study, taken as a whole, reports: TCRB CDR3 length was moderately but significantly reduced in all four CD4+ subsets of Type 1 diabetes patients.

Expressed TCRB transcripts were sequenced because the entire RNA isolate underwent reverse transcription. Method: immunoSEQ multiplex PCR; TCRdb's copy keeps in-frame clones and lacks some. Of a few hundred thousand clones in the sample, 8% to 10% were seen once. Material for sequencing was central memory CD4+ T cells from blood. This clonotype originated in a man aged 25-45 years with type 1 diabetes.

The CDR3 nucleotides are TGTGCCAGCATCCACGGAGACAGGGGTACTAACTCTGGGGCCAACGTCCTGACTTTC. It encodes CASIHGDRGTNSGANVLTF. V gene TRBV5-6 combines with J gene TRBJ2-6, with 8 bases aligning to TRBD1. Germline CDR1 SGHDT, CDR2 YYEEEE. Unmatched junction bases numbered 14, after V lost 6 bases and J lost 0 bases. The CDR3 consists of 19 residues.